This T cell receptor beta chain came from a study of blood T cell repertoires in COVID-19. Study overall: Researchers got acute and convalescent COVID-19 samples from the United States, Italy and Spain. T cells, B-cell-depleted T cells, or PBMCs supplied cDNA or gDNA.

The Seattle site enrolled patients during active infection and followed them longitudinally. In the original analysis: Cell counts per sample came from amplifying reference gene primers. The data were produced by immunoSEQ multiplex PCR, yet TCRdb's version contains in-frame clones alone and is incomplete. For V, J and clone size, that table is used; D and trimming come from the DNA. The table records roughly 230,000 clones, around 91% of them present only once. This CDR3 has 11 amino acids. Between the trimmed V and J ends, which lost 6 bases and 3 bases, there was a span of 6 bases. This clonotype was obtained from a woman in her sixties or seventies with COVID-19, enrolled during active disease. The material sequenced was peripheral blood. The chain carries TRBV23-1 and TRBJ2-7; D is unresolved. TRBV23-1 is sorted into the ORF group, with uncertain function. The CDR3 loop reads CASSPHYEQYF. The CDR3 DNA sequence: TGCGCCAGCAGCCCCCACTACGAGCAGTACTTC.